This T cell receptor (beta chain) was sequenced in a study of tumor-infiltrating lymphocytes in primary liver carcinoma. Turning to the study itself: The patients had histopathologically diagnosed primary liver carcinoma, and their disease was treated by surgical resection. Samples produced roughly 3.5 to 7.13 million productive TCRbeta reads, comparable across tissue types. The study, taken as a whole, reports: Significantly greater top-250-clone fractions characterized tumors relative to blood (p = 0.039). Samples were bulk unsorted, so CD4+ and CD8+ repertoires were not compared.

This clonotype was seen a handful of times. Its cognate antigen is unknown. CDR1 and CDR2 (germline): MNHEY, SVGAGI. V was pared by 5 bases and J by 10 bases, with 5 bases of the junction left unmatched. The CDR3 has 13 amino acids. From 400 to 550 ng total RNA, TCR beta cDNA was generated with a primer in the constant region. Modified slightly, ARM-PCR produced TCR beta libraries over three nested multiplex PCR rounds. Running around 9 cycles apiece, the first two PCR rounds relied on TRBV1-TRBV30 forward primers together with a C-beta reverse primer. TCRdb re-called the multiplex PCR reads with MiXCR, one entry per CDR3 protein. The sample lists 310,000 or so distinct CDR3 sequences, around three fifths occurring once. It was unsorted whole blood that yielded blood RNA, and germline DNA was also extracted.

The V call is TRBV6-5, the J call TRBJ1-6; TRBD1 aligns across 7 bases. What was sequenced was peripheral blood. The TCR was taken from a woman aged 25 to 39 with primary liver carcinoma and hepatitis B virus infection. The CDR3: CASSPGGSSPLHF. CDR3 in DNA: TGTGCCAGCAGTCCAGGGGGAAGCTCACCCCTCCACTTT.